This TCR beta chain was recovered during a study of T cells in localized non-small cell lung cancer. Study outcomes and limitations: As only one tumor region underwent sequencing, heterogeneity remains possible. Exceeding tumor, uninvolved adjacent lung had the highest T cell clonality. In adjacent lung, a median around 50 of the top 100 tumor clones were found.

The CDR3 loop spans 16 amino acids. V was clipped by 5 bases and J by 5 bases; unmatched bases: 13. CDR1 and CDR2 from the germline V gene are SGHVS and FQNEAQ. Assay used: immunoSEQ multiplex PCR; TCRdb lists only in-frame clones, some missing. The table includes 20,000 to 25,000 clones, about 88% detected once. As concerns this clone: Its antigen is as yet unknown.

Sequences were derived from peripheral blood, sampled before any cancer treatment. This TCR was sampled from a male donor at least 60 years old with stage I lung adenocarcinoma. V and J are TRBV7-8 and TRBJ2-5; 8 bases map to TRBD2. In DNA, the CDR3 is TGTGCCAGCAGCCGCGGGGTAGCGGGAACTATGGAGACCCAGTACTTC. Translated: CASSRGVAGTMETQYF.